The clone carrying this T cell receptor beta chain was recorded a few times. Antigen: not known. CDR3 size: 16 residues. Per germline, CDR1 SGHVS and CDR2 FNYEAQ. V was pared by 2 bases and J by 5 bases, with 9 bases of the junction left unmatched. The source of the sample is a study of T cell repertoires in cytomegalovirus infection. For the study at large: Evidence of both CMV infection and a matching HLA type came from public TCR beta signatures.

TCRdb reprocessed the reads via MiXCR and lists one record per CDR3 protein. The sample carries under 120,000 distinct CDR3 sequences, 35% to 50% recorded once. The chain is built from TRBV7-6 and TRBJ2-1, with 7 bases lining up with TRBD1. The receptor comes from a human donor in good health (CMV status not recorded). Some clones in this sample may be carry-over from other donors' samples. The starting material was CD8+ T cells from cultured PBMCs, obtained from culture after CMV antigen stimulation. CDR3 residues: CASSLMGTEIHNEQFF. As DNA, the CDR3 is TGTGCCAGCAGCTTAATGGGGACAGAAATACACAATGAGCAGTTCTTC.